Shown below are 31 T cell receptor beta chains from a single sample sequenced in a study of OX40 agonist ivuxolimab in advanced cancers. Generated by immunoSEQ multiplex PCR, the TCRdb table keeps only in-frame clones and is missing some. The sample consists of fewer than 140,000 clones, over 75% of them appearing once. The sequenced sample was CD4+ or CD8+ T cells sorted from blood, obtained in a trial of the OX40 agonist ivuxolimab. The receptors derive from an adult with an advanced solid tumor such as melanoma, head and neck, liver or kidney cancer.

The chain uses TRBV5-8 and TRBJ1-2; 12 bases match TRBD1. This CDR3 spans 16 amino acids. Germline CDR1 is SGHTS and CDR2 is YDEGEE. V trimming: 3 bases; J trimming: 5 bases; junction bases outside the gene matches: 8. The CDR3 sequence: CASSSTQGQGAYGYTF. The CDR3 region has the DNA TGTGCCAGCAGCTCAACCCAGGGACAGGGGGCTTATGGCTACACCTTC. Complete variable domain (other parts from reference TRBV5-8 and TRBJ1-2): EAGVTQSPTHLIKTRGQQATLRCSPISGHTSVYWYQQALGLGLQFLLWYDEGEERNRGNFPPRFSGRQFPNYSSELNVNALELEDSALYLCASSSTQGQGAYGYTFGSGTRLTVV.

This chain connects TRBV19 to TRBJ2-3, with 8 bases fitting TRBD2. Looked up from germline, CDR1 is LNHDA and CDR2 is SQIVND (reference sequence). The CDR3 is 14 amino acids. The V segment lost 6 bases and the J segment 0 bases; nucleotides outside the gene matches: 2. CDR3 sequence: CASRGTSSTDTQYF. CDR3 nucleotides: TGTGCCAGTAGGGGGACTAGTAGCACAGATACGCAGTATTTT. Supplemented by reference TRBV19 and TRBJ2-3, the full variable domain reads DGGITQSPKYLFRKEGQNVTLSCEQNLNHDAMYWYRQDPGQGLRLIYYSQIVNDFQKGDIAEGYSVSREKKESFPLTVTSAQKNPTAFYLCASRGTSSTDTQYFGPGTRLTVL.

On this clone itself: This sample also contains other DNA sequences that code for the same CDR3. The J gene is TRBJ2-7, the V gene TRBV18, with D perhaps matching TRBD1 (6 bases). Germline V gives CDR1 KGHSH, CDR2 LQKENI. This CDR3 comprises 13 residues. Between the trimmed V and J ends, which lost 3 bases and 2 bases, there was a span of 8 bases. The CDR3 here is CASSPGTPYEQYF. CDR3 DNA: TGTGCCAGCTCACCTGGGACACCCTACGAGCAGTACTTC.

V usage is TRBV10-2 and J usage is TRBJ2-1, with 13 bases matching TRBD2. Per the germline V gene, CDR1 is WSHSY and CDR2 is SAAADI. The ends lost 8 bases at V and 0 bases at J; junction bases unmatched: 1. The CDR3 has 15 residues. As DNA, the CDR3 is TGCGCCAGCTGGACTAGCGGGGGCTCCTACAATGAGCAGTTCTTC. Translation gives CASWTSGGSYNEQFF.

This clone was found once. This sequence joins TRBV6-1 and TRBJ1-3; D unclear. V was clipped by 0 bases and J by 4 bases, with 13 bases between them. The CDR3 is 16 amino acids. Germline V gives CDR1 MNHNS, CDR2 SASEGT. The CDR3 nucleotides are TGTGCCAGCAGTGAAGCGCTCCCTGTGGAGGGAAACACCATATATTTT. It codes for CASSEALPVEGNTIYF.

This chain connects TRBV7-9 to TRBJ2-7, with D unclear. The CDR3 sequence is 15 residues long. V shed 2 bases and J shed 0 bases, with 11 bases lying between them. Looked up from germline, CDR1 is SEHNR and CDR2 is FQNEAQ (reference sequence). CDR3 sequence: CASSLMMEYSYEQYF. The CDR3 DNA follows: TGTGCCAGCAGCTTAATGATGGAGTACTCCTACGAGCAGTACTTC.

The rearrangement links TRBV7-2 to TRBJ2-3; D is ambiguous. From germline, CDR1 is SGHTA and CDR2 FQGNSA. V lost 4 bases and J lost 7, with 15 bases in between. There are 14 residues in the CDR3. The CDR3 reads CASSSLLSSYTQYF. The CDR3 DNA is TGTGCCAGCAGCTCGCTCCTCAGTAGCTATACGCAGTATTTT.

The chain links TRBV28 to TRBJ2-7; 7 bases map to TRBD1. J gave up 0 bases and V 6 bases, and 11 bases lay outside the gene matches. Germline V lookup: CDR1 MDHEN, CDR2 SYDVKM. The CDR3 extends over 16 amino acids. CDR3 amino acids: CASSFEIRDSSYEQYF. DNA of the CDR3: TGTGCCAGCAGCTTTGAGATCCGGGACAGCTCCTACGAGCAGTACTTC.

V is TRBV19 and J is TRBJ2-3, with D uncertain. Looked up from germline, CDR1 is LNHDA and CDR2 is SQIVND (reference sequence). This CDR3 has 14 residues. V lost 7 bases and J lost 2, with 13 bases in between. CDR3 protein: CASKRASNTDTQYF. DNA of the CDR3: TGTGCCAGTAAACGAGCCAGTAACACAGATACGCAGTATTTT.

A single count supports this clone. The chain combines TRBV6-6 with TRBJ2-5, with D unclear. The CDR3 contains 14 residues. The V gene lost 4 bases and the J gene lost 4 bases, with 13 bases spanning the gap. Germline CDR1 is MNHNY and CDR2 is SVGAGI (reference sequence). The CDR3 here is CASSSPHGGETQYF. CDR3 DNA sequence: TGTGCCAGCAGTTCCCCCCACGGCGGAGAGACCCAGTACTTC.

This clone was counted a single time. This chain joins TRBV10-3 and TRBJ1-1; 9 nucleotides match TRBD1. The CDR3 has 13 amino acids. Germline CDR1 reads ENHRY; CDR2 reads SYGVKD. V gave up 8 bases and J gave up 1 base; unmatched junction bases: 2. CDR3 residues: CAIRQGGNTEAFF. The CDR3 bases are TGTGCCATCCGACAGGGGGGGAACACTGAAGCTTTCTTT.

Written as DNA, the CDR3 is TGTGCCAGCAGCCCCAGTTCAGGGGGCTTTAGAGCAGATACGCAGTATTTT. It codes for CASSPSSGGFRADTQYF. This chain joins TRBV11-2 and TRBJ2-3, with 8 bases that match TRBD1. The junction had 14 bases not matched to a gene; V was cut back by 5 bases and J by 4 bases. The germline CDR1 and CDR2 sequences are SGHAT and FQNNGV. The CDR3 has 17 amino acids.

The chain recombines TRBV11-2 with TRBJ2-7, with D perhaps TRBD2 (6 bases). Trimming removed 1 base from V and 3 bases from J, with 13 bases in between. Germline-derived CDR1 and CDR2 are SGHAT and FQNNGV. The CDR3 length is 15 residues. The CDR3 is CASSLGISGLYEQYF. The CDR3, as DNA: TGTGCCAGCAGCTTAGGGATTAGCGGACTCTACGAGCAGTACTTC.

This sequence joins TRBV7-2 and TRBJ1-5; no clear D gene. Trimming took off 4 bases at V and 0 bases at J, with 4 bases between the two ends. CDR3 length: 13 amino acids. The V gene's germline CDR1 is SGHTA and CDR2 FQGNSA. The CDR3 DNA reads TGTGCCAGCAGCTGGTATAGCAATCAGCCCCAGCATTTT. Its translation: CASSWYSNQPQHF.

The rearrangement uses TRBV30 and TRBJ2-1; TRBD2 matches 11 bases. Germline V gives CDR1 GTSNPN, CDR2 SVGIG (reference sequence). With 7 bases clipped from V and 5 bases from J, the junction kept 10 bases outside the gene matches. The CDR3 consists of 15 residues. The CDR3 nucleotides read TGTGCCTCCCAAACCCTAGCGGGGGGCCACAATGAGCAGTTCTTC. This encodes CASQTLAGGHNEQFF. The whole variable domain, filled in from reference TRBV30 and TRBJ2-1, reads SQTIHQWPATLVQPVGSPLSLECTVEGTSNPNLYWYRQAAGRGLQLLFYSVGIGQISSEVPQNLSASRPQDRQFILSSKKLLLSDSGFYLCASQTLAGGHNEQFFGPGTRLTVL.

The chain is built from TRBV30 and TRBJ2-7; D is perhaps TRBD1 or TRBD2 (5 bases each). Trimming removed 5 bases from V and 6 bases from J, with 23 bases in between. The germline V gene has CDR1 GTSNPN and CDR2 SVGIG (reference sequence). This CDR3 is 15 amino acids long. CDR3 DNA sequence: TGTGCCTGGCGGAAGGGATTAGGGACGTTGGGCGAGCAGTACTTC. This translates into CAWRKGLGTLGEQYF.

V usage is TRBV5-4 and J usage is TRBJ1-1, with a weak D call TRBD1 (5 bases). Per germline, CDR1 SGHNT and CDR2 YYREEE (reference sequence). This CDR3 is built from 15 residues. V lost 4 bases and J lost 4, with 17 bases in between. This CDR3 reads CASSIEGTQGTEAFF. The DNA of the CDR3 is TGTGCCAGCAGCATAGAGGGTACCCAGGGCACTGAAGCTTTCTTT.

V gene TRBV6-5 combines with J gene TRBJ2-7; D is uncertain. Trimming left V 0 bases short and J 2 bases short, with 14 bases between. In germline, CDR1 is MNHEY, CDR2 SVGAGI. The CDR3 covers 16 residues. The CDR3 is CASSYSTSSLTYEQYF. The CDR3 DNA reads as TGTGCCAGCAGTTACTCGACATCATCCTTAACCTACGAGCAGTACTTC.

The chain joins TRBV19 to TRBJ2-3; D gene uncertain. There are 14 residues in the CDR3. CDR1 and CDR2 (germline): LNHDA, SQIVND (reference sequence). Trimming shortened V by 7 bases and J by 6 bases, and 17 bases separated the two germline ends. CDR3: CASKSGPRRDTQYF. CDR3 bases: TGTGCCAGTAAATCAGGCCCTCGTCGCGATACGCAGTATTTT.

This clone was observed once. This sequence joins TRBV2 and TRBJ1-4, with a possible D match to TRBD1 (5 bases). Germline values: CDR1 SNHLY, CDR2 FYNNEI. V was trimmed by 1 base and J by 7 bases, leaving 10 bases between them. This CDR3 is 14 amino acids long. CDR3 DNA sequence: TGTGCCAGCAGTGAAGGCAGGGCAAGTGAAAAACTGTTTTTT. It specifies CASSEGRASEKLFF. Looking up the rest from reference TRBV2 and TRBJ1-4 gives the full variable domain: EPEVTQTPSHQVTQMGQEVILRCVPISNHLYFYWYRQILGQKVEFLVSFYNNEISEKSEIFDDQFSVERPDGSNFTLKIRSTKLEDSAMYFCASSEGRASEKLFFGSGTQLSVL.

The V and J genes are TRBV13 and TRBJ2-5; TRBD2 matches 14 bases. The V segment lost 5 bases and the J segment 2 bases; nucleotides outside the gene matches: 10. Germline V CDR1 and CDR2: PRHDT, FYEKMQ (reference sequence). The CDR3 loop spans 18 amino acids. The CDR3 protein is CASSPGLAGGRGQETQYF. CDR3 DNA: TGTGCCAGCAGCCCCGGACTAGCGGGGGGCCGGGGGCAAGAGACCCAGTACTTC.

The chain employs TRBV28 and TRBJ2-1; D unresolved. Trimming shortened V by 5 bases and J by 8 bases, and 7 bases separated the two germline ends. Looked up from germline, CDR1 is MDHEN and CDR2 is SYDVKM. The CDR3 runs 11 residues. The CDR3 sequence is CASSLRYEQFF. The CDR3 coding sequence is TGTGCCAGCAGTCTCCGGTATGAGCAGTTCTTC.

CDR3 coding DNA: TGTGCCAGCAGTAGGGGGGCGGGCACAACTAGCACAGATACGCAGTATTTT. Translation: CASSRGAGTTSTDTQYF. The rearrangement uses TRBV2 and TRBJ2-3; D is tentatively TRBD1 or TRBD2 (6 bases each). The germline V gene has CDR1 SNHLY and CDR2 FYNNEI. V was pared by 5 bases and J by 0 bases, with 18 bases between. The CDR3 is made up of 17 amino acids.

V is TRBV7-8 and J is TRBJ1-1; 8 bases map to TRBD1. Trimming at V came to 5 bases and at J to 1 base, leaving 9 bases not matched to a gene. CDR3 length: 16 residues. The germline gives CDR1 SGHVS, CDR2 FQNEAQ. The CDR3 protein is CASSAQDGTGNTEAFF. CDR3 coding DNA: TGTGCCAGCAGCGCCCAGGACGGGACAGGGAACACTGAAGCTTTCTTT. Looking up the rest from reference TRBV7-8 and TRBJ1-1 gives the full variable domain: GAGVSQSPRYKVAKRGQDVALRCDPISGHVSLFWYQQALGQGPEFLTYFQNEAQLDKSGLPSDRFFAERPEGSVSTLKIQRTQQEDSAVYLCASSAQDGTGNTEAFFGQGTRLTVV.

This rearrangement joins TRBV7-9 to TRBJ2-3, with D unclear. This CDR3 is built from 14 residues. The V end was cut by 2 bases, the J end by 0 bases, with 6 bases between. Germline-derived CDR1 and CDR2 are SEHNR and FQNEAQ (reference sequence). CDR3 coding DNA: TGTGCCAGCAGCTTACACGAGAGCACAGATACGCAGTATTTT. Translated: CASSLHESTDTQYF.

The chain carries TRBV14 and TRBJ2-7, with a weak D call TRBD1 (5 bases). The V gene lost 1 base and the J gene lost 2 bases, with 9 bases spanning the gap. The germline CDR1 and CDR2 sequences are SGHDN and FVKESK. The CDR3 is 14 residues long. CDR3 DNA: TGTGCCAGCAGCCAAGCCCAGGGTCCCTACGAGCAGTACTTC. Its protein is CASSQAQGPYEQYF.

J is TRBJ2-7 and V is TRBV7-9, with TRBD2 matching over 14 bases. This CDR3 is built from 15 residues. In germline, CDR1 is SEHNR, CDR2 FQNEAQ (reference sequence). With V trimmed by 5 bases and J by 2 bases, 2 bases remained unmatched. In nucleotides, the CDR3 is TGTGCCAGCAGCATGGGACTAGCGGGGGCCTACGAGCAGTACTTC. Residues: CASSMGLAGAYEQYF.

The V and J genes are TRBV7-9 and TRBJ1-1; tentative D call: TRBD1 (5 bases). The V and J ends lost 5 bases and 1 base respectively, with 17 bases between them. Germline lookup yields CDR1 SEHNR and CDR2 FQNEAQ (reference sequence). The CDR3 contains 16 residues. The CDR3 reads CASSQLPGTSNTEAFF. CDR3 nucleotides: TGTGCCAGCAGCCAGCTCCCCGGGACCTCGAACACTGAAGCTTTCTTT.

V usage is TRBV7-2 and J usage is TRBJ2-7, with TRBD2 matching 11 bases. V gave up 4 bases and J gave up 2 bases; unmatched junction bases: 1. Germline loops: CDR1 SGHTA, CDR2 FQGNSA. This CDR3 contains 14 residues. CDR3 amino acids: CASSSTSGTYEQYF. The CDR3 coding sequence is TGTGCCAGCAGCTCGACTAGCGGGACCTACGAGCAGTACTTC.

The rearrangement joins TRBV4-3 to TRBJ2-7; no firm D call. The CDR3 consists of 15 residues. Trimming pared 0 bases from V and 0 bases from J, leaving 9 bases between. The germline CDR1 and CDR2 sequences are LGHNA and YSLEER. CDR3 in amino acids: CASSQDYLSSYEQYF. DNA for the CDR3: TGCGCCAGCAGCCAAGATTACCTGAGCTCCTACGAGCAGTACTTC.

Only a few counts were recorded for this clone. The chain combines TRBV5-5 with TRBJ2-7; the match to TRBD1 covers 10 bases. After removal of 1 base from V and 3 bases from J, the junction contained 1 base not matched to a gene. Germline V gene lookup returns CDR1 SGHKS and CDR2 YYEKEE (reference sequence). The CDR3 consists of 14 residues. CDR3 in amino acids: CASSLRTGGYEQYF. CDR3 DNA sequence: TGTGCCAGCAGCTTGAGGACAGGGGGCTACGAGCAGTACTTC.